This T cell receptor (beta chain) was recorded in a study of blood T cell repertoires in COVID-19. For the study at large: COVID-19 samples collected from the United States, Italy and Spain covered acute and convalescent phases. PBMCs, B-cell-depleted T cells, or T cells provided the cDNA or gDNA that made up the material.

Under the authors' procedure: Amplifying reference gene primers gave estimates of nucleated cell counts. The assay was immunoSEQ multiplex PCR, and TCRdb's table has in-frame clones only and misses some. That table is the source of V, J and clone size, and D and trimming were worked out from the DNA. The sample yields 190,000 or so clones, about nine tenths seen once. The V and J ends lost 4 bases and 3 bases, in that order; junction bases with no gene match: 7. Germline CDR1 is SGHNT and CDR2 is YYREEE (reference sequence). The CDR3 runs to 16 residues. This clone was recorded a few times. The specimen was peripheral blood. This clonotype was obtained from a man between 35 and 55 years old with acute or convalescent COVID-19. The chain has TRBV5-4 and TRBJ2-2, with 9 positions matching TRBD1. CDR3 region: CASSPRTGADTGELFF. Written as DNA, the CDR3 is TGTGCCAGCAGCCCACGGACAGGGGCGGACACCGGGGAGCTGTTTTTT.